This entry lists 5 T cell receptor beta chains sequenced from one sample in a study of blood T cell repertoires in COVID-19 (TCRdb year 2020). Library generation was performed with the immunoSEQ multiplex PCR assay. In TCRdb, the immuneACCESS table is reduced to in-frame sequences with V and J assigned. These tables do not hold every clone; where another copy was compared, an unresolved V gene accounts for under half, and the others remain unexplained. The sample data list about 220,000 clones, and approximately 88% of these were observed just once. 2.5% of the sample lies in the top ten. Sequencing was done on a sample of PBMCs or T cells enriched from blood (not recorded which). These receptors all come from a woman in her thirties or forties with acute COVID-19.

CDR3 amino acids: CASSLGDRPHGYTF. CDR3 bases: TGCGCCAGCAGCTTGGGGGACAGGCCCCATGGCTACACCTTC. This chain joins TRBV5-1 and TRBJ1-2; 8 bases agree with TRBD1. CDR1 and CDR2 (germline): SGHRS, YFSETQ. V gave up 0 bases and J gave up 6 bases; unmatched junction bases: 4. The CDR3 is 14 amino acids.

The V call is TRBV7-8, the J call TRBJ2-3, with D possibly matching TRBD2 (6 bases). Germline lookup yields CDR1 SGHVS and CDR2 FQNEAQ. The CDR3 sequence is 17 residues long. The V end was cut by 2 bases, the J end by 0 bases, with 15 bases between. As DNA, the CDR3 is TGTGCCAGCAGCTTAAACCTAGCGAGGTCTAGCACAGATACGCAGTATTTT. Protein product: CASSLNLARSSTDTQYF.

The chain recombines TRBV7-2 with TRBJ2-6; D remains ambiguous. Deletions cut 1 base from V and 0 bases from J, with 7 bases between. CDR1 and CDR2 from the germline V gene are SGHTA and FQGNSA. The CDR3 length is 16 residues. The CDR3 nucleotides are TGTGCCAGCAGCTTAGGTATATTCTCTGGGGCCAACGTCCTGACTTTC. The encoded protein is CASSLGIFSGANVLTF.

V usage is TRBV12-3 or TRBV12-4 and J usage is TRBJ1-2; D is ambiguous. Trimming took 5 bases from V and 8 from J, leaving 9 bases between them. CDR3 length equals 11 residues. CDR3 nucleotides: TGTGCCAGCAGTAAATCACGGGGCTACACCTTC. It specifies CASSKSRGYTF.

J is TRBJ2-7 and V is TRBV7-9, with D unclear. Between the trimmed V and J ends, which lost 3 bases and 4 bases, there was a span of 7 bases. Germline V gene sequence: CDR1 SEHNR, CDR2 FQNEAQ (reference sequence). The CDR3 spans 12 residues. As DNA, the CDR3 is TGTGCCAGCAGCTTTGTACTTTACGAGCAGTACGTC. It translates to CASSFVLYEQYV.